This T cell receptor beta chain derives from a study of cytomegalovirus exposure and HLA in healthy donors. Findings and caveats of the study: Generally TCR sequences proved uncommon, though certain public TCRs appeared in numerous donors. Analyzed later, most CMV-associated TCR beta chains appeared HLA-restricted.

This CDR3 region has 14 residues. CDR1 and CDR2 from the germline V gene are SGHRS and YFSETQ. V dropped 2 bases and J dropped 2; count of bases not matched to a gene: 4. Comment on this clone: What it recognizes is unknown.

PCR primers comprised 60 Vbeta and 13 Jbeta primers. Sequenced by immunoSEQ multiplex PCR; TCRdb stores in-frame clones only, minus some. The sample holds 93,000 or so clones, under 85% seen once. This receptor was identified in a man in his forties or fifties in good health and CMV-seropositive. The V and J genes are TRBV5-1 and TRBJ2-7, with 7 bases identical to TRBD2. Specimen: PBMCs. The CDR3 here is CASSLVGGPYEQYF. In DNA, the CDR3 is TGCGCCAGCAGCTTAGTGGGAGGGCCCTACGAGCAGTACTTC.